These T cell receptor beta chains were read from a single sample in a study of T cell responses to AZD1222 COVID-19 vaccine. The protocol was immunoSEQ multiplex PCR, while the TCRdb copy is restricted to in-frame clones and leaves out a portion. The sample lists 100,000 to 150,000 clones; roughly nine tenths were seen once. The specimen was peripheral blood, collected on day 0 of AZD1222 vaccination. Source of these receptors: an adult in good health. The conserved cysteine and the conserved F or W are not part of the CDR3 here. Fields, in order: CDR3 protein, V gene, CDR3 length.

CDR3aa: ASSPGTSGSGGGELF
v_gene: TRBV7-8
len: 15

CDR3aa: ASSSPGGQGDTQY
v_gene: TRBV27
len: 13

CDR3aa: ASSLITGTGADTQY
v_gene: TRBV7-9
len: 14

CDR3aa: ASSLALGTSVEQF
v_gene: TRBV5-1
len: 13

CDR3aa: ASSWRGGTTGELF
v_gene: TRBV11-2
len: 13

CDR3aa: AISDWVVRNYGYT
v_gene: TRBV10-3
len: 13

CDR3aa: ASSPQGARGNTIY
v_gene: TRBV7-2
len: 13

CDR3aa: ASSPRSDSGNTIY
v_gene: TRBV18
len: 13

CDR3aa: ATSLGRTDTQY
v_gene: TRBV21-1
len: 11

CDR3aa: ASSSDSYSGNTIY
v_gene: TRBV27
len: 13

CDR3aa: ASSGRTINTGELF
v_gene: TRBV2
len: 13

CDR3aa: ASSTPQKDGYT
v_gene: TRBV11-2
len: 11

CDR3aa: ARGQLTDTQY
v_gene: TRBV30
len: 10

CDR3aa: ASSAGLEYHDEQF
v_gene: TRBV7-2
len: 13

CDR3aa: ASSSTVSSGNTIY
v_gene: TRBV5-1
len: 13

CDR3aa: ATSIRVRNEKLF
v_gene: TRBV24-1
len: 12

CDR3aa: ASSSSLDRLTEAF
v_gene: TRBV5-5
len: 13

CDR3aa: ASSPQAFSGANVLT
v_gene: TRBV19
len: 14

CDR3aa: ASSRSYNSPLH
v_gene: TRBV3-1/TRBV3-2
len: 11

CDR3aa: ATSTIQSGDGKTQY
v_gene: TRBV15
len: 14

CDR3aa: ASSIDRGKNIQY
v_gene: TRBV19
len: 12

CDR3aa: ASRQGRTYGYT
v_gene: TRBV11-2
len: 11

CDR3aa: ASSLGTGTLGNTIY
v_gene: TRBV5-8
len: 14

CDR3aa: ASSAKDRGFQPQH
v_gene: TRBV27
len: 13

CDR3aa: ASSPGWRGELF
v_gene: TRBV28
len: 11

CDR3aa: ASSPGTANTGELF
v_gene: TRBV10-1
len: 13

CDR3aa: ASSPRDANTEAF
v_gene: TRBV18
len: 12

CDR3aa: ASRAGVDRGSYNEQF
v_gene: TRBV5-4
len: 15

CDR3aa: SASTGSLLGAF
v_gene: TRBV20-1
len: 11

CDR3aa: ATRDRSTNTEAF
v_gene: TRBV6-5
len: 12

CDR3aa: ASSSDSYEQY
v_gene: TRBV6-5
len: 10

CDR3aa: ASSPTLLAGTYNEQF
v_gene: TRBV19
len: 15

CDR3aa: ATSDSVLAPGQEYGYT
v_gene: TRBV24-1
len: 16

CDR3aa: ASTNKGSAGGLMDEQF
v_gene: TRBV3-1/TRBV3-2
len: 16

CDR3aa: ASSLEGLGGRAINEQF
v_gene: TRBV5-5
len: 16

CDR3aa: ARRTGAGGGYT
v_gene: TRBV2
len: 11

CDR3aa: ASRTSGTTYNEQF
v_gene: TRBV5-1
len: 13

CDR3aa: ASSLERGAEAF
v_gene: TRBV7-2
len: 11

CDR3aa: ASSIGPGADTEAF
v_gene: TRBV19
len: 13

CDR3aa: ASLPWTGGPNTEAF
v_gene: TRBV19
len: 14

CDR3aa: ASSTGTAQY
v_gene: TRBV14
len: 9

CDR3aa: ASSYSSQVYGYT
v_gene: TRBV6-5
len: 12

CDR3aa: ATRDFRTGELF
v_gene: TRBV24-1
len: 11

CDR3aa: ASSSPDGKSSYNSPLH
v_gene: TRBV7-9
len: 16

CDR3aa: ASSLGGPGTEAF
v_gene: TRBV5-6
len: 12

CDR3aa: ASSFEGRNNSPLH
v_gene: TRBV27
len: 13

CDR3aa: ASSPGTGAPASSYEQY
v_gene: TRBV27
len: 16

CDR3aa: ASTSGGTEAF
v_gene: TRBV12-3/TRBV12-4
len: 10

CDR3aa: ASSQTLTGELF
v_gene: TRBV3-1/TRBV3-2
len: 11

CDR3aa: ASSRSNQPQH
v_gene: TRBV19
len: 10

CDR3aa: ASRRDLNTEAF
v_gene: TRBV6-5
len: 11

CDR3aa: ASSLYSRPSTDTQY
v_gene: TRBV5-8
len: 14

CDR3aa: ASEASVDTQY
v_gene: TRBV5-6
len: 10

CDR3aa: ASSIWTSAAYEQY
v_gene: TRBV19
len: 13

CDR3aa: ASSEAGLAWNEQF
v_gene: TRBV2
len: 13

CDR3aa: ASRPPGGTVQPQH
v_gene: TRBV19
len: 13

CDR3aa: ASSSMGGTEAF
v_gene: TRBV9
len: 11

CDR3aa: ASSVVGWVKAF
v_gene: TRBV2
len: 11

CDR3aa: AIRGSGGSSSTDTQY
v_gene: TRBV10-3
len: 15